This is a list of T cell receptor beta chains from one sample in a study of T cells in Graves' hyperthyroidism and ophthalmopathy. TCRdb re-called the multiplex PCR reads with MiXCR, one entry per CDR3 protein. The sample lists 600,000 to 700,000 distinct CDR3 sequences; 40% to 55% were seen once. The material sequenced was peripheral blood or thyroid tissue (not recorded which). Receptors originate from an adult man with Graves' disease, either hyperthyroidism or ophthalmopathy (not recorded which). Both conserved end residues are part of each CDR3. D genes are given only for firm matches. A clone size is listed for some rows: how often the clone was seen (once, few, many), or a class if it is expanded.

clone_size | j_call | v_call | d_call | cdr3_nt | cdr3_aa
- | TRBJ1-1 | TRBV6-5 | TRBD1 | TGTGCCAGTGCCGACAGGGAGAGCACTGAAGCTTTCTTT | CASADRESTEAFF
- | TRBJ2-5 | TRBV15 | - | TGTGCCACCAGCAGAGGCCTTGCTACGGAGACCCAGTACTTC | CATSRGLATETQYF
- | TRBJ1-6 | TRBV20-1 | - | TGCAGTGCTAGAGATGTTTTTGCGGGACTCTCCTATAATTCACCCCTCCACTTT | CSARDVFAGLSYNSPLHF
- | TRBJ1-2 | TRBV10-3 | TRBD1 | TGTGCCACCCGGACAGGGGCTAACTATGGCTACACCTTC | CATRTGANYGYTF
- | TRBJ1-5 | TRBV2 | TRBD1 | TGTGCCAGCAGGGGACAGGGGGCAAGCAATCAGCCCCAGCATTTT | CASRGQGASNQPQHF
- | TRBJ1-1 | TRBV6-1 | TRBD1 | TGTGCCAGCAGTTCATACAGGGGGCTATCTGAAGCTTTCTTT | CASSSYRGLSEAFF
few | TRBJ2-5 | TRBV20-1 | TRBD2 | TGCAGTGCTCTCTACGGGGGGGACCAAGAGACCCAGTACTTC | CSALYGGDQETQYF
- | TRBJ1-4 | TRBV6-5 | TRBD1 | TGTGCCAGCAGTTACACGACAGGGGGCGATGAAAAACTGTTTTTT | CASSYTTGGDEKLFF
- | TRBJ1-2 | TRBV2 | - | TGTGCCAGCAGTGAACGACAGACCCTCTATGGCTACACCTTC | CASSERQTLYGYTF
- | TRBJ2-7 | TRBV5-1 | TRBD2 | TGCGCCAGCAGCGTAACTAGCGGGAGTTTCGAGCAGTACTTC | CASSVTSGSFEQYF
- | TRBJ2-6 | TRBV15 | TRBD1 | TGTGCCACCAGCACCCGAACAGAGGGGGCCGGGGCCAACGTCCTGACTTTC | CATSTRTEGAGANVLTF
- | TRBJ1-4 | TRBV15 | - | TGTGCCACCAGCAGAGATTGGACAGAGGACCTGAACAAGGTGTTTTTT | CATSRDWTEDLNKVFF
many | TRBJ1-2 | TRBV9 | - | TGTGCCAGCAGCGGTTGGGGCTACACCTTC | CASSGWGYTF
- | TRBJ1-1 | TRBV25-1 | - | TGTGCCAGCAGTTACAGGGTCGGGGCTTCCACTGAAGCTTTCTTT | CASSYRVGASTEAFF
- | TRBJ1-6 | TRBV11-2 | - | TGTGCCAGCAGGCTCCCCCAATCACCCCTCCACTTT | CASRLPQSPLHF
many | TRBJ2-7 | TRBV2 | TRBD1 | TGTGCCAGCAGAACCGGGACAGGGTCATCGTACGAGCAGTACTTC | CASRTGTGSSYEQYF
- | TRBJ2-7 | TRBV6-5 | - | TGTGCCACCCACCCTCCCGGGAAACCGTACGAGCAGTACTTC | CATHPPGKPYEQYF
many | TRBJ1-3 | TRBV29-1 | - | TGCAGCGTTGAAGTGGGATCTGGAAACACCATATATTTT | CSVEVGSGNTIYF
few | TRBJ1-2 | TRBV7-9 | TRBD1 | TGTGCCAGCGGCAGGGGGGGCCGCTATGGCTACACCTTC | CASGRGGRYGYTF
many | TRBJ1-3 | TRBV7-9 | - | TGTGCCAGCAGCCTCGGGACGGTACCTGGAAACACCATATATTTT | CASSLGTVPGNTIYF
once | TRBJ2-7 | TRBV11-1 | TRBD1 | TGTGCCAGCAGGCCCCTCCCGGGACAGAGCTCCTACGAGCAGTACTTC | CASRPLPGQSSYEQYF
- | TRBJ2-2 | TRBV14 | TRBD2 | TGTGCCAGCAGCCAAGGGGCGGGAGTCACCGGGGAGCTGTTTTTT | CASSQGAGVTGELFF
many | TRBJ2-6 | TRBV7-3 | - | TGTGCCAGCAGCTTACAGGGGACCTCTGGGGCCAACGTCCTGACTTTC | CASSLQGTSGANVLTF
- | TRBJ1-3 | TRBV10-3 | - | TGTGCCATCAGTGAGTCGTTGATGGACACCGACTCTGGAAACACCATATATTTT | CAISESLMDTDSGNTIYF
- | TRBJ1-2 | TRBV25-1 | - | TGTGCCAGCCGGTCACGGGGGACTAACTATGGCTACACCTTC | CASRSRGTNYGYTF
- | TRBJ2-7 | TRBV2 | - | TGTGCCAGCAGTGTCCAGGGACCCGCCTACGAGCAGTACTTC | CASSVQGPAYEQYF
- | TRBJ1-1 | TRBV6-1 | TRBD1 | TGTGCCAGCAGTGGAAGGACAGGGGGGAACACTGAAGCTTTCTTT | CASSGRTGGNTEAFF
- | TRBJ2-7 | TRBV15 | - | TGTGCCACCAGCAGAGCGGCAGGCCTTTGGGAGCAGTACTTC | CATSRAAGLWEQYF
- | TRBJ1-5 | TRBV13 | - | TGTGCCAGCAGCGAGCAGGGGTTTAATCAGCCCCAGCATTTT | CASSEQGFNQPQHF
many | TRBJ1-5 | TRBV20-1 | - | TGCAGTGCCGAGGGATGGGATCAGCCCCAGCATTTT | CSAEGWDQPQHF
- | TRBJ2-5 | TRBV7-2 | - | TGTGCCAGCACCCACCCGGGACGAGAGAAGACCCAGTACTTC | CASTHPGREKTQYF
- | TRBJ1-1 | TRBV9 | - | TGTGCCAGGGAAACCCTTATCCACGGGGCGTCTATTGAAGCTTTCTTT | CARETLIHGASIEAFF
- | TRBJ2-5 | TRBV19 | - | TGTGCCAGTAGTATAGGGGGGCTAGCGAGCCAAGAGACCCAGCACTTC | CASSIGGLASQETQHF
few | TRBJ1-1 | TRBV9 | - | TGTGCCAGCAGCGAGAGCCCTAGGAGTGAAGCTTTCTTT | CASSESPRSEAFF
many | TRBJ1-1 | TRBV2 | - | TGTGCCAGCGGTCTTTCAGGCCAGAACACTGAAGCTTTCTTT | CASGLSGQNTEAFF
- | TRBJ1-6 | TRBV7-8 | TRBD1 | TGTGCCAGCAGAATGGGGACAGGGTGGAATTCACCCCTCCACTTT | CASRMGTGWNSPLHF
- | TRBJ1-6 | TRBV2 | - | TGTGCCAGCAGTGCCTTCTACTTT | CASSAFYF
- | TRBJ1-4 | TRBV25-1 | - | TGTGCCAGCAAAATTTATGGGGGGAGTGCAACTAATGAAAAACTGTTTTTT | CASKIYGGSATNEKLFF
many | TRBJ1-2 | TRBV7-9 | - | TGTGCCAGCAGCCGGGACAAGGCCCTCCTCTTC | CASSRDKALLF
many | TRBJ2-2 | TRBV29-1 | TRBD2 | TGCAGCGTTGAGTTGGCGGGAGTGGCCGGGGAGCTGTTTTTT | CSVELAGVAGELFF